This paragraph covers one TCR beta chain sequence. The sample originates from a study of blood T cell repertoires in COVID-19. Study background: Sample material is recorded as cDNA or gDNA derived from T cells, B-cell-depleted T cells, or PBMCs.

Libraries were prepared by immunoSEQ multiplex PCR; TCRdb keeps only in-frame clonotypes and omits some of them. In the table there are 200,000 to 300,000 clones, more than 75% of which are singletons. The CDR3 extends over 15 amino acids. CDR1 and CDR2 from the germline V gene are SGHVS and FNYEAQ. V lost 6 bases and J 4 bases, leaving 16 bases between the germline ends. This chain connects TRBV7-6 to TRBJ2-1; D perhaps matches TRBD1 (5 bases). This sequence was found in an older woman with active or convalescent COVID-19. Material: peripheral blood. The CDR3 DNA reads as TGTGCCAGCAGTCCGACAGCTTCGCCGTACAATGAGCAGTTCTTC. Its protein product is CASSPTASPYNEQFF.